This entry describes one T cell receptor (beta chain). Its antigen is not identified. J lost 4 bases, V lost 7 bases, and 5 bases had no gene match. Looked up from germline, CDR1 is SEHNR and CDR2 is FQNEAQ (reference sequence). The CDR3 length is 14 residues. The data were obtained in a study of shared clonotypes between healthy human individuals. Overall study: The plates for each donor numbered three CD4 naive, three CD4 memory, two CD8 naive and one CD8 memory. Broader study findings: Rarefaction indicated that sorted-subset sequencing remained incomplete although depth was large.

DNA at 200 ng, 25,000 to 35,000 T cell genomes, went into sorted-subset replicate PCRs. Some clones are missing from TCRdb's copy, which holds only in-frame ones; the method was immunoSEQ multiplex PCR. The table shows approximately 940,000 clones, with about three quarters occurring only once. The clonotype originates from a man aged 18 to 35 in good health. The sample taken for sequencing was memory CD4+ T cells sorted from blood. Described subset: CD45RA-negative fraction. The J gene is TRBJ1-3, the V gene TRBV7-9; 9 nucleotides line up with TRBD1. CDR3 residues: CASTETGGGNTIYF. The CDR3 DNA sequence: TGTGCCAGCACCGAGACAGGGGGAGGAAACACCATATATTTT.